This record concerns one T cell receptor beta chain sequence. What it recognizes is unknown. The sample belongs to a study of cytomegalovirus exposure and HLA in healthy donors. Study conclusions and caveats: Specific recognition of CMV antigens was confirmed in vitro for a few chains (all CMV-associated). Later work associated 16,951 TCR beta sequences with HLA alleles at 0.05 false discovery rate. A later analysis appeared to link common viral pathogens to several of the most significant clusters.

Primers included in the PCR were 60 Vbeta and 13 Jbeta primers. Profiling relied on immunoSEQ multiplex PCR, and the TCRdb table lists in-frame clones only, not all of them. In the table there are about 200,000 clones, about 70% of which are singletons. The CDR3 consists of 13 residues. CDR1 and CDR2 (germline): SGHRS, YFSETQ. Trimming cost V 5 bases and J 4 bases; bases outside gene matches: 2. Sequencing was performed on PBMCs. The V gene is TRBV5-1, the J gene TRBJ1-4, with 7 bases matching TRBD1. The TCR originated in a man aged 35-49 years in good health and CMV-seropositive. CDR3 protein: CASRQGINEKLFF. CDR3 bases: TGCGCCAGCAGACAGGGGATTAATGAAAAACTGTTTTTT.